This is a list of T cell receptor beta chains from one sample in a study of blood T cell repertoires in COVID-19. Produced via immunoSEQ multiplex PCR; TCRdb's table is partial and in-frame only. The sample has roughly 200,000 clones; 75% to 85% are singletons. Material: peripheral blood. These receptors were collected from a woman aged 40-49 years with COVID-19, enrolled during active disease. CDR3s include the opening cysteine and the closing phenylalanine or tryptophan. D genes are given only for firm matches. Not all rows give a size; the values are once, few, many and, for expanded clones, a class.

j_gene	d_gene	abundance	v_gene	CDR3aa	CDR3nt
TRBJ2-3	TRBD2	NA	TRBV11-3	CASSLSGRAWDTDTQYF	TGTGCCAGCAGCCTTAGCGGGAGGGCCTGGGACACAGATACGCAGTATTTT
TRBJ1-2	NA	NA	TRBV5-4	CASSRGSNYGYTF	TGTGCCAGCAGCCGTGGTAGTAACTATGGCTACACCTTC
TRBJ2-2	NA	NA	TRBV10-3	CAISESNVGLSGELFF	TGTGCCATCAGTGAGTCGAATGTCGGACTGTCCGGGGAGCTGTTTTTT
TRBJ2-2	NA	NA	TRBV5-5	CASSPAPGLAGELFF	TGTGCCAGCAGCCCGGCACCGGGTCTTGCCGGGGAGCTGTTTTTT
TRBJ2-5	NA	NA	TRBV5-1	CASSLDRKRTQYF	TGCGCCAGCAGCTTGGACAGAAAGAGAACCCAGTACTTC
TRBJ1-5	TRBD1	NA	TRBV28	CASFSGQGNQPQHF	TGTGCCAGCTTCTCGGGACAGGGGAATCAGCCCCAGCATTTT
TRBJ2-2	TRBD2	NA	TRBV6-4	CASSEVGLETGELFF	TGTGCCAGCAGTGAAGTGGGACTAGAGACCGGGGAGCTGTTTTTT
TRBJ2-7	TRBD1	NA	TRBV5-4	CASSLVGTGASYEQYF	TGTGCCAGCAGCTTGGTCGGGACAGGGGCCTCCTACGAGCAGTACTTC
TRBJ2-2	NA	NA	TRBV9	CASSYNPDRTNTGELFF	TGTGCCAGCAGCTACAACCCCGACAGAACGAACACCGGGGAGCTGTTTTTT
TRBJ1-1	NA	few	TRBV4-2	CASSHGAVLNTEAFF	TGTGCCAGCAGCCATGGGGCGGTTTTGAACACTGAAGCTTTCTTT
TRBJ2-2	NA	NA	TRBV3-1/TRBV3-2	CASSQLGFYGEVSGELFF	TGTGCCAGCAGCCAACTCGGATTCTACGGAGAGGTCTCCGGGGAGCTGTTTTTT
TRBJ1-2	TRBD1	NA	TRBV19	CASKVETGGLLGGYTF	TGTGCCAGTAAGGTCGAGACAGGGGGCTTATTGGGTGGCTACACCTTC
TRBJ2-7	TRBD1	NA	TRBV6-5	CASSYSDRPYEQYF	TGTGCCAGCAGTTACTCGGACAGGCCCTACGAGCAGTACTTC
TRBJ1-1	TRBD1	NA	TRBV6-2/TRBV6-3	CASSYGQGLLQAFF	TGTGCCAGCAGTTACGGACAGGGATTACTACAGGCTTTCTTT
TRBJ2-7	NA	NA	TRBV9	CASSPAPGYEQYF	TGTGCCAGCAGCCCGGCCCCCGGGTACGAGCAGTACTTC
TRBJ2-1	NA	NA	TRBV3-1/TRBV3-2	CASSQESGRDEQFF	TGTGCCAGCAGCCAAGAGAGCGGGCGGGATGAGCAGTTCTTC
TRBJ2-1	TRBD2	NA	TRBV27	CASSLLGLAGLQFF	TGTGCCAGCAGTTTATTGGGACTAGCGGGCTTACAGTTCTTC
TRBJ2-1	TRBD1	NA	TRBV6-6	CASSTPGQGYNEQFF	TGTGCCAGCAGTACCCCGGGACAGGGTTACAATGAGCAGTTCTTC
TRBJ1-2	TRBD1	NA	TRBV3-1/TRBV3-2	CASSQDQNGQGNTF	TGTGCCAGCAGCCAAGACCAGAATGGACAGGGGAATACCTTC
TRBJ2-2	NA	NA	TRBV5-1	CASSLRAANTGELFF	TGCGCCAGCAGCTTGAGAGCGGCTAACACCGGGGAGCTGTTTTTT
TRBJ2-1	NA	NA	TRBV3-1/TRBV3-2	CASSGTLARYYNEQFF	TGTGCCAGCAGCGGGACTCTAGCGCGGTACTACAATGAGCAGTTCTTC
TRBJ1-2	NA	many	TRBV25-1	CASNKEDSNYGYTF	TGTGCCAGCAACAAAGAGGACTCTAACTATGGCTACACCTTC
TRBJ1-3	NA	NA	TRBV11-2	CASSLGQTLSRNTIYF	TGTGCCAGCAGCTTAGGACAGACCCTCTCTAGAAACACCATATATTTT
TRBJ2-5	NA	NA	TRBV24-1	CATSDATAQETQYF	TGTGCCACCAGTGATGCGACAGCCCAAGAGACCCAGTACTTC
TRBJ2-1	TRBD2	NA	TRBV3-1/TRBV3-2	CASSDSGGRYNEQFF	TGTGCCAGCAGCGATAGCGGGGGGCGCTACAATGAGCAGTTCTTC
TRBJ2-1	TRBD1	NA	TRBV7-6	CASSLGQGPYNEQFF	TGTGCCAGCAGCCTGGGACAGGGCCCCTACAATGAGCAGTTCTTC
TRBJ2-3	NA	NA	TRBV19	CASRSTGVADTQYF	TGTGCCAGTAGATCGACGGGGGTGGCAGATACGCAGTATTTT
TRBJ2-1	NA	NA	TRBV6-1	CASSGSPGGPGYNEQFF	TGTGCCAGCAGTGGCTCTCCCGGAGGGCCGGGCTACAATGAGCAGTTCTTC
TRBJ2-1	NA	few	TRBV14	CASSQFLLEQFF	TGTGCCAGCAGCCAATTTCTATTGGAGCAGTTCTTC
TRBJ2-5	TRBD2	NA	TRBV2	CASSENRGAGLAGIKTQYF	TGTGCCAGCAGTGAGAACAGGGGGGCCGGACTAGCGGGGATCAAGACCCAGTACTTC
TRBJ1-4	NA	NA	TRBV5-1	CASSGQGNRDEKLFF	TGCGCCAGCAGCGGCCAGGGGAATCGGGATGAAAAACTGTTTTTT
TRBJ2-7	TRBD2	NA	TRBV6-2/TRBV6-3	CASSHWTSESYEQYF	TGTGCCAGCAGTCACTGGACTAGCGAGTCCTACGAGCAGTACTTC
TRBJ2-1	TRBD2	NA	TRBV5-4	CASRSSGSNEQFF	TGTGCCAGCAGAAGTAGCGGGAGCAATGAGCAGTTCTTC
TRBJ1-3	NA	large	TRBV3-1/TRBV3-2	CASSLDSFYSGNTIYF	TGTGCCAGCAGCCTCGACAGCTTCTACTCTGGAAACACCATATATTTT
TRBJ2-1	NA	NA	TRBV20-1	CSAREPGEQFF	TGCAGTGCTAGAGAACCCGGGGAGCAGTTCTTC
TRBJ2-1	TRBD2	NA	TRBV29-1	CSVERRLAGDEQFF	TGCAGCGTTGAACGTCGTCTAGCGGGAGACGAGCAGTTCTTC
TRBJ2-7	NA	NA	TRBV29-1	CSAQGGLQPYEQYF	TGCAGCGCCCAGGGTGGCCTCCAGCCTTACGAGCAGTACTTC
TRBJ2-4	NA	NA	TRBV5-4	CASSSLYIRGGGENIQYF	TGTGCCAGCAGCTCGCTCTACATCCGTGGGGGGGGCGAAAACATTCAGTACTTC
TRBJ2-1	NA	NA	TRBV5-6	CASSLVGGPSYNEQFF	TGTGCCAGCAGCTTGGTCGGGGGACCCTCCTACAATGAGCAGTTCTTC
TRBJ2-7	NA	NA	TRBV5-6	CASSLTGYEQYF	TGTGCCAGCAGCTTGACCGGCTACGAGCAGTACTTC
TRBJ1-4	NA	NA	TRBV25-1	CASRFATNEKLFF	TGTGCCAGCCGGTTTGCAACTAATGAAAAACTGTTTTTT
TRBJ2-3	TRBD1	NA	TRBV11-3	CASSLGPGGQGVGGTDTQYF	TGTGCCAGCAGCTTAGGCCCTGGGGGACAGGGTGTGGGTGGGACAGATACGCAGTATTTT
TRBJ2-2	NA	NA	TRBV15	CATSRGTWTDTGELFF	TGTGCCACCAGCAGGGGAACTTGGACAGACACCGGGGAGCTGTTTTTT
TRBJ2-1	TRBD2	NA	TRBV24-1	CATSDLPSGRAPPNEQFF	TGTGCCACCAGTGATTTGCCTAGCGGGAGAGCCCCGCCGAATGAGCAGTTCTTC
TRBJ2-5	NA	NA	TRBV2	CASGLSDFQETQYF	TGTGCCAGTGGACTGTCAGACTTCCAAGAGACCCAGTACTTC
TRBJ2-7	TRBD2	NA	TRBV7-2	CASSRDYTLEQYF	TGTGCCAGCAGCCGGGACTACACCCTCGAGCAGTACTTC
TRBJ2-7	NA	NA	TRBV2	CASSGSGVSYEQYF	TGTGCCAGCAGTGGGTCGGGGGTCTCCTACGAGCAGTACTTC
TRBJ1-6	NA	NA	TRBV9	CASSVGQQAVSPLHF	TGTGCCAGCAGCGTAGGACAGCAAGCAGTCTCACCCCTCCACTTT
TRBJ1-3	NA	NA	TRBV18	CASSPTQVLSGNTIYF	TGTGCCAGCTCACCGACCCAGGTTCTCTCTGGAAACACCATATATTTT
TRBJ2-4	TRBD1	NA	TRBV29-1	CSGLGTVMTRAKNIQYF	TGCAGCGGTTTGGGGACAGTCATGACCCGTGCCAAAAACATTCAGTACTTC
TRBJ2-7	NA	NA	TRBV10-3	CAISGGYEQYF	TGTGCCATCAGTGGCGGCTACGAGCAGTACTTC
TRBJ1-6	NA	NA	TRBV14	CASSQAAGLYSPLHF	TGTGCCAGCAGCCAAGCCGCGGGGTTGTATTCACCCCTCCACTTT
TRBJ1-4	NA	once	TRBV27	CASSLNSGKLFF	TGTGCCAGCAGTTTGAATTCCGGAAAACTGTTTTTT
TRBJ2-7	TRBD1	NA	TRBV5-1	CASSLAWDRGSSGHEQYF	TGCGCCAGCAGCTTGGCCTGGGACAGGGGTTCGTCAGGCCACGAGCAGTACTTC
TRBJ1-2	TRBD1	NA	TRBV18	CASSPGQGAYGYTF	TGTGCCAGCTCACCGGGACAGGGGGCGTATGGCTACACCTTC
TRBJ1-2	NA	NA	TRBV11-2	CASSLFRGSYTF	TGTGCCAGCAGCTTATTCAGGGGAAGCTACACCTTC
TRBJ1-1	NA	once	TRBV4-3	CASSFDSTSTEAFF	TGCGCCAGCAGCTTCGACAGCACGTCCACTGAAGCTTTCTTT